The present entry profiles one T cell receptor (beta chain) with its context. The PCR had 60 Vbeta and 13 Jbeta primers. Here immunoSEQ multiplex PCR was the method, and the copy in TCRdb shows in-frame clones only, minus some. Counted here are 150,000 to 200,000 clones, about 80% occurring once; the ten biggest clones make up about 2%. This entry belongs to a study of cytomegalovirus exposure and HLA in healthy donors. Material: PBMCs. This sequence was found in a woman aged 50 to 65 in good health and CMV-seronegative.

The CDR3 loop reads CASSLGLRDPSAYEQFF. CDR3 nucleotides: TGCGCCAGCAGCTTGGGTCTGCGGGACCCCTCGGCGTATGAGCAGTTCTTC. This chain connects TRBV5-1 to TRBJ2-1; perhaps TRBD2 as D (6 bases). Germline lookup yields CDR1 SGHRS and CDR2 YFSETQ. This CDR3 is built from 17 residues. The V end was cut by 0 bases, the J end by 8 bases, with 21 bases between.